Shown below are 3 T cell receptor beta chains from a single sample sequenced in a study of cytomegalovirus exposure and HLA in healthy donors. PCR used 60 Vbeta primers and 13 Jbeta primers. Clones were sequenced by immunoSEQ multiplex PCR, and TCRdb holds only the in-frame ones, with some missing. This table has some 200,000 clones, about 80% appearing once. Sequencing used PBMCs. The source is a woman aged 25-40 years in good health and CMV-seronegative.

This chain uses TRBV28 with TRBJ2-3; possibly TRBD2 for D (7 bases). V was clipped by 7 bases and J by 2 bases, with 13 bases between them. The length of the CDR3 is 14 residues. Per the germline V gene, CDR1 is MDHEN and CDR2 is SYDVKM. CDR3 sequence (DNA): TGTGCCAGCAATAGGGGGGGAGTCACAGATACGCAGTATTTT. As protein: CASNRGGVTDTQYF.

This sequence joins TRBV30 and TRBJ2-7; the D is unclear. The germline V gene encodes CDR1 GTSNPN and CDR2 SVGIG (reference sequence). Trimming left V 0 bases short and J 4 bases short, with 10 bases between. The length of the CDR3 is 13 residues. Here the CDR3 reads CAWSVSAFYEQYF. CDR3 coding DNA: TGTGCCTGGAGTGTATCAGCGTTTTACGAGCAGTACTTC.

This clone appeared a single time. J is TRBJ1-2 and V is TRBV5-1; no definite D call. V lost 3 bases, J lost 2 bases, and 11 bases lay in between. The length of the CDR3 is 14 residues. Germline V CDR1 and CDR2: SGHRS, YFSETQ. The CDR3 sequence is CASSYDPGNYGYTF. For the CDR3, the DNA is TGCGCCAGCAGCTACGACCCGGGGAACTATGGCTACACCTTC.